Below, 32 T cell receptor beta chains from the same sample are listed, as sequenced in a study of blood T cell repertoires in COVID-19. Only in-frame clones appear in the TCRdb table, and some are missing; sequencing was by immunoSEQ multiplex PCR. The sample records approximately 200,000 clones, roughly four fifths being singletons. Sequencing used peripheral blood. All receptors derive from a woman aged 60-75 years with acute or convalescent COVID-19.

The rearrangement uses TRBV19 and TRBJ1-5; 12 nucleotides agree with TRBD1. The V and J ends lost 6 bases and 6 bases, in that order; junction bases with no gene match: 12. The CDR3 spans 17 residues. Germline CDR1 and CDR2: LNHDA and SQIVND (reference sequence). CDR3 DNA sequence: TGTGCCAGTAGCGCGGGACAGGGGGCGGACCTGCGTCAGCCCCAGCATTTT. It codes for CASSAGQGADLRQPQHF. The full variable domain, its missing parts supplied by reference TRBV19 and TRBJ1-5, is DGGITQSPKYLFRKEGQNVTLSCEQNLNHDAMYWYRQDPGQGLRLIYYSQIVNDFQKGDIAEGYSVSREKKESFPLTVTSAQKNPTAFYLCASSAGQGADLRQPQHFGDGTRLSIL.

The rearrangement links TRBV29-1 to TRBJ2-2, with 10 bases that match TRBD2. The CDR3 extends over 18 amino acids. Trimming cost V 4 bases and J 1 base; bases outside gene matches: 12. Germline CDR1 SQVTM, CDR2 ANQGSEA. As DNA, the CDR3 is TGCAGCGTTGTTGTCAGGCTAGCGGGGGACTTGAACACCGGGGAGCTGTTTTTT. This gives the protein CSVVVRLAGDLNTGELFF.

The rearrangement links TRBV29-1 to TRBJ2-1, with D hard to call. The ends were cut back, 0 bases at V and 4 bases at J, with 10 bases in the middle. CDR3 length: 14 amino acids. The germline V gene has CDR1 SQVTM and CDR2 ANQGSEA. CDR3 residues: CSVEDPNQYNEQFF. In nucleotides, the CDR3 is TGCAGCGTTGAAGATCCGAACCAGTACAATGAGCAGTTCTTC.

This chain joins TRBV12-3 or TRBV12-4 and TRBJ2-3; D unclear. Trimming removed 7 bases from V and 2 bases from J, with 4 bases in between. CDR3 length: 11 amino acids. CDR3 sequence reads: CASTNTDTQYF. CDR3 nucleotides: TGTGCCAGCACCAACACAGATACGCAGTATTTT.

The chain recombines TRBV5-6 with TRBJ2-7, with 9 bases identical to TRBD1. CDR1 is SGHDT and CDR2 is YYEEEE in the germline V gene. The V and J ends lost 6 bases and 3 bases, in that order; junction bases with no gene match: 7. This CDR3 region has 14 residues. CDR3 residues: CASTDRGAFYEQYF. CDR3 DNA: TGTGCCAGCACCGACAGGGGGGCATTCTACGAGCAGTACTTC. Full variable domain (rest looked up from reference TRBV5-6 and TRBJ2-7): DAGVTQSPTHLIKTRGQQVTLRCSPKSGHDTVSWYQQALGQGPQFIFQYYEEEERQRGNFPDRFSGHQFPNYSSELNVNALLLGDSALYLCASTDRGAFYEQYFGPGTRLTVT.

V and J are TRBV19 and TRBJ1-1, with D possibly matching TRBD1 (5 bases). Germline CDR1 and CDR2: LNHDA and SQIVND (reference sequence). Trimming left V 5 bases short and J 2 bases short, with 12 bases between. The CDR3 runs 14 residues. DNA of the CDR3: TGTGCCAGTAGTTTGCGACAGAGCAACACTGAAGCTTTCTTT. Its protein product is CASSLRQSNTEAFF. The full variable domain, rest sourced from reference TRBV19 and TRBJ1-1, is DGGITQSPKYLFRKEGQNVTLSCEQNLNHDAMYWYRQDPGQGLRLIYYSQIVNDFQKGDIAEGYSVSREKKESFPLTVTSAQKNPTAFYLCASSLRQSNTEAFFGQGTRLTVV.

This chain joins TRBV3-1 (or the pseudogene TRBV3-2) and TRBJ2-2; weak D call: TRBD2 (5 bases). V was shortened by 4 bases and J by 1 base, with 10 bases between the two germline ends. CDR3 length equals 15 residues. Germline CDR1 and CDR2: LGHDT and YNNKEL (reference sequence). The CDR3 DNA is TGTGCCAGCAGCCCCCCTAGCCGGAACACCGGGGAGCTGTTTTTT. The encoded protein is CASSPPSRNTGELFF.

The chain couples TRBV5-6 to TRBJ1-1, with D hard to call. CDR1 and CDR2 (germline): SGHDT, YYEEEE. V lost 4 bases and J lost 10, with 17 bases in between. This CDR3 is 13 amino acids long. The CDR3 nucleotides are TGTGCCAGCAGCCCTGGAACATCGCGGGCAGCTTTCTTT. Translating gives CASSPGTSRAAFF.

V usage is TRBV5-6 and J usage is TRBJ1-2; the D gene is possibly TRBD1 (5 bases). This CDR3 has 14 amino acids. Trimming stripped 0 bases from V and 8 bases from J, with 14 bases between. Germline V gene data show CDR1 as SGHDT and CDR2 as YYEEEE. DNA of the CDR3: TGTGCCAGCAGCTTGGCCATCAGGGCTCGCGGCTACACCTTC. It is translated as CASSLAIRARGYTF. Full variable domain (missing parts from reference TRBV5-6 and TRBJ1-2): DAGVTQSPTHLIKTRGQQVTLRCSPKSGHDTVSWYQQALGQGPQFIFQYYEEEERQRGNFPDRFSGHQFPNYSSELNVNALLLGDSALYLCASSLAIRARGYTFGSGTRLTVV.

This chain uses TRBV25-1 with TRBJ2-2, with no clear D. Trimming shortened V by 7 bases and J by 2 bases, and 14 bases separated the two germline ends. This CDR3 is built from 15 residues. The V gene's germline CDR1 is MGHDK and CDR2 SYGVNS. The DNA for the CDR3 is TGTGCCAGCACTACGGCCGGAGTCAACACCGGGGAGCTGTTTTTT. Its protein is CASTTAGVNTGELFF. The whole variable domain, remainder taken from reference TRBV25-1 and TRBJ2-2, is EADIYQTPRYLVIGTGKKITLECSQTMGHDKMYWYQQDPGMELHLIHYSYGVNSTEKGDLSSESTVSRIRTEHFPLTLESARPSHTSQYLCASTTAGVNTGELFFGEGSRLTVL.

This clone was seen more than once but under ten times. The chain has TRBV27 and TRBJ1-1; no definite D call. This CDR3 is built from 14 residues. V was cut by 9 bases and J by 1 base, with 15 bases left in between. CDR1 MNHEY and CDR2 SMNVEV come from the germline V gene (reference sequence). CDR3 sequence reads: CASLRVSGNTEAFF. DNA for the CDR3: TGTGCCAGTCTGAGGGTGTCCGGGAACACTGAAGCTTTCTTT.

The rearrangement uses TRBV7-2 and TRBJ2-1; TRBD2 is a possible D gene (7 bases). Trimming cost V 10 bases and J 5 bases, with 15 bases left between them. The CDR3 runs 13 residues. Germline V lookup: CDR1 SGHTA, CDR2 FQGNSA. DNA for the CDR3: TGTGCCACCCAGCCGGGGGGCCACAATGAGCAGTTCTTC. This sequence encodes CATQPGGHNEQFF.

The rearrangement uses TRBV28 and TRBJ2-7; D possibly corresponds to TRBD2 (5 bases). The V gene lost 4 bases and the J gene lost 4 bases, with 5 bases spanning the gap. Germline CDR1 and CDR2: MDHEN and SYDVKM. This CDR3 is built from 11 residues. CDR3 nucleotides: TGTGCCAGCAGTTCGGGGTACGAGCAGTACTTC. Its protein product is CASSSGYEQYF.

This clone has more than one count but fewer than ten. The chain links TRBV7-8 to TRBJ2-3, with D possibly TRBD1 on 6 matching bases. The V and J ends lost 4 bases and 3 bases respectively, with 8 bases between them. Germline V gene data show CDR1 as SGHVS and CDR2 as FQNEAQ. The CDR3 has 13 amino acids. The DNA for the CDR3 is TGTGCCAGCAGCTATGGACAGACAGATACGCAGTATTTT. It specifies CASSYGQTDTQYF. The variable domain in full, completed from reference TRBV7-8 and TRBJ2-3, reads GAGVSQSPRYKVAKRGQDVALRCDPISGHVSLFWYQQALGQGPEFLTYFQNEAQLDKSGLPSDRFFAERPEGSVSTLKIQRTQQEDSAVYLCASSYGQTDTQYFGPGTRLTVL.

The chain joins TRBV19 to TRBJ1-5; D is uncertain. Trimming shortened V by 1 base and J by 10 bases, and 14 bases separated the two germline ends. This CDR3 contains 14 residues. CDR1 and CDR2 from the germline V gene are LNHDA and SQIVND (reference sequence). The CDR3: CASSIGAGGIPQHF. CDR3 in DNA: TGTGCCAGTAGTATAGGGGCGGGAGGAATACCCCAGCATTTT.

A word on this clone: The identical CDR3 is also encoded by other nucleotide sequences in the sample. This chain connects TRBV20-1 to TRBJ1-6; tentative D call: TRBD1 (6 bases). In germline, CDR1 is DFQATT, CDR2 SNEGSKA (reference sequence). Trimming shortened V by 3 bases and J by 10 bases, and 16 bases separated the two germline ends. The CDR3 has 14 amino acids. The CDR3 region is CSASRGQGNSPLHF. CDR3 coding DNA: TGCAGTGCTAGTCGAGGGCAGGGGAACTCACCCCTCCACTTT.

The count of this clone is one. The chain employs TRBV7-9 and TRBJ2-1; 9 nucleotides line up with TRBD2. This CDR3 contains 15 residues. Germline-derived CDR1 and CDR2 are SEHNR and FQNEAQ (reference sequence). Trimming took 5 bases from V and 7 from J; bases not matched to a gene: 9. This CDR3 reads CASSPRLAGVNEQFF. As DNA, the CDR3 is TGTGCCAGCAGCCCCAGGTTAGCGGGGGTGAATGAGCAGTTCTTC.

The chain employs TRBV4-1 and TRBJ1-3; a possible D gene is TRBD1 (6 bases). The CDR3 totals 15 residues. Germline V gene data show CDR1 as MGHRA and CDR2 as YSYEKL. Trimming shortened V by 0 bases and J by 3 bases, and 9 bases separated the two germline ends. In DNA form, the CDR3 reads TGCGCCAGCAGCCAAGAGGACAGCATTGGAAACACCATATATTTT. It is translated as CASSQEDSIGNTIYF.

The genes are TRBV12-3 or TRBV12-4 and TRBJ1-1; D remains ambiguous. This CDR3 comprises 13 residues. The V and J ends lost 7 bases and 5 bases respectively, with 14 bases between them. The CDR3 region has the DNA TGTGCCAGCACCCGGAGTCGAGCGACTGAAGCTTTCTTT. It specifies CASTRSRATEAFF.

This chain joins TRBV19 and TRBJ2-5; 7 bases match TRBD1. This CDR3 has 14 amino acids. After removal of 0 bases from V and 4 bases from J, the junction contained 2 bases not matched to a gene. Germline V gene lookup returns CDR1 LNHDA and CDR2 SQIVND (reference sequence). CDR3 nucleotides: TGTGCCAGTAGTATAGAACCAGGGGGAGAGACCCAGTACTTC. Protein sequence: CASSIEPGGETQYF.

The rearrangement links TRBV3-1 (or the pseudogene TRBV3-2) to TRBJ2-1, with TRBD2 identical over 9 bases. The CDR3 sequence is 15 residues long. Per germline, CDR1 LGHDT and CDR2 YNNKEL (reference sequence). With V trimmed by 1 base and J by 6 bases, 4 bases remained unmatched. CDR3 DNA: TGTGCCAGCAGCCAAGCGGCGGGGGGGCCCAATGAGCAGTTCTTC. Translating gives CASSQAAGGPNEQFF.

V is TRBV7-2 and J is TRBJ2-2, with no clear D. This CDR3 has 14 residues. V shed 3 bases and J shed 7 bases, with 12 bases lying between them. Germline CDR1 is SGHTA and CDR2 is FQGNSA. The CDR3 loop is CASSFLLDGGELFF. CDR3 coding DNA: TGTGCCAGCAGCTTTCTGCTAGATGGCGGGGAGCTGTTTTTT. The whole variable domain, remainder taken from reference TRBV7-2 and TRBJ2-2, is GAGVSQSPSNKVTEKGKDVELRCDPISGHTALYWYRQSLGQGLEFLIYFQGNSAPDKSGLPSDRFSAERTGGSVSTLTIQRTQQEDSAVYLCASSFLLDGGELFFGEGSRLTVL.

Here the CDR3 reads CASSSGQGASGELFF. The CDR3 DNA is TGTGCCAGCAGCTCGGGACAGGGGGCGTCCGGGGAGCTGTTTTTT. This rearrangement joins TRBV7-3 to TRBJ2-2; 12 bases line up with TRBD1. Germline assignment: CDR1 SGHTA and CDR2 FQGTGA. V trimming: 4 bases; J trimming: 6 bases; junction bases outside the gene matches: 3. This CDR3 contains 15 residues.

The J gene is TRBJ1-2, the V gene TRBV15, with TRBD1 matching 9 bases. CDR1 is LNHNV and CDR2 is YYDKDF in the germline V gene (reference sequence). The CDR3 covers 15 residues. V dropped 4 bases and J dropped 4; count of bases not matched to a gene: 7. CDR3 in amino acids: CATSTIGTGPYGYTF. The DNA for the CDR3 is TGTGCCACCAGCACTATAGGGACAGGGCCCTATGGCTACACCTTC.

The chain is built from TRBV5-6 and TRBJ2-2; D possibly corresponds to TRBD1 (5 bases). CDR3 length equals 13 residues. CDR1 is SGHDT, CDR2 YYEEEE, per germline. V lost 3 bases, J lost 6 bases, and 9 bases lay in between. The CDR3 loop is CASSSGPPGELFF. The CDR3 coding sequence is TGTGCCAGCAGCTCAGGGCCCCCCGGGGAGCTGTTTTTT. Combining the CDR3 with reference TRBV5-6 and TRBJ2-2 gives the whole variable domain DAGVTQSPTHLIKTRGQQVTLRCSPKSGHDTVSWYQQALGQGPQFIFQYYEEEERQRGNFPDRFSGHQFPNYSSELNVNALLLGDSALYLCASSSGPPGELFFGEGSRLTVL.

The genes are TRBV11-2 and TRBJ1-4; perhaps TRBD1 as D (6 bases). Germline CDR1 SGHAT, CDR2 FQNNGV. The CDR3 runs to 14 residues. With 2 bases removed from V and 5 bases from J, the gap between germline ends came to 9 bases. The chain's CDR3 is CASSLSTGNEKLFF. The CDR3 DNA follows: TGTGCCAGCAGCTTAAGTACAGGGAATGAAAAACTGTTTTTT.

The rearrangement links TRBV6-5 to TRBJ1-1; TRBD1 matches at 7 bases. Per the germline V gene, CDR1 is MNHEY and CDR2 is SVGAGI. The CDR3 runs 15 residues. The V segment lost 8 bases and the J segment 2 bases; nucleotides outside the gene matches: 11. CDR3 DNA sequence: TGTGCCAGCCAGGAATTGGGACAGCTCAACACTGAAGCTTTCTTT. Its protein product is CASQELGQLNTEAFF.

The J gene is TRBJ1-6, the V gene TRBV11-2, with 8 bases identical to TRBD1. The germline V gene has CDR1 SGHAT and CDR2 FQNNGV. CDR3 length: 16 amino acids. The V and J ends lost 5 bases and 2 bases, in that order; junction bases with no gene match: 5. The CDR3 is CASSLGQGTYNSPLHF. As DNA, the CDR3 is TGTGCCAGCAGCCTAGGACAGGGCACCTATAATTCACCCCTCCACTTT.

The chain employs TRBV6-5 and TRBJ1-2; the D gene is possibly TRBD1 (5 bases). The germline gives CDR1 MNHEY, CDR2 SVGAGI. This CDR3 contains 16 residues. Trimming shortened V by 2 bases and J by 6 bases, and 19 bases separated the two germline ends. CDR3 DNA sequence: TGTGCCAGCAGTTACGGGGCCGTGGGGGGGTCAGATGGCTACACCTTC. Translation: CASSYGAVGGSDGYTF.

The rearrangement joins TRBV6-2 or TRBV6-3 to TRBJ2-7, with a tentative D call TRBD2 (6 bases). Germline V gene sequence: CDR1 MNHEY, CDR2 SVGEGT. The germline V and J ends were trimmed by 4 bases and 0 bases, with 13 bases remaining between them. This CDR3 spans 15 amino acids. CDR3 loop: CASSSAPGDSYEQYF. The CDR3 DNA is TGTGCCAGCAGTTCCGCCCCGGGGGACTCCTACGAGCAGTACTTC.

This clone was counted only a few times. The rearrangement joins TRBV9 to TRBJ1-1, with a possible D match to TRBD1 (6 bases). V was clipped by 3 bases and J by 8 bases, with 17 bases between them. The CDR3 runs 14 residues. Germline V CDR1 and CDR2: SGDLS, YYNGEE. The CDR3 DNA reads as TGTGCCAGCAGCGCCCTCCCGTGGACAGAAGAAGCTTTCTTT. This translates into CASSALPWTEEAFF.

This clone has only one observation. The chain carries TRBV15 and TRBJ1-2; unclear D gene. Germline loops: CDR1 LNHNV, CDR2 YYDKDF (reference sequence). V lost 4 bases and J 7 bases, leaving 16 bases between the germline ends. The CDR3 has 14 residues. CDR3 sequence: CATSKSGELGGYTF. As DNA, the CDR3 is TGTGCCACCAGCAAAAGCGGGGAGTTGGGTGGCTACACCTTC.